This T cell receptor (beta chain) originates from a study of regulatory dendritic cells for organ transplantation. Whole-study context: Regulatory dendritic cells were monocyte-derived, receiving vitamin D3 on days 0 and 4 and IL-10 on day 4. Day 6 dendritic cell cultures were stimulated with LPS.

The length of the CDR3 is 15 residues. CDR1 is SNHLY and CDR2 is FYNNEI in the germline V gene. The germline V and J ends were trimmed by 6 bases and 0 bases, with 12 bases remaining between them. CFSE-labeled sorted T cells met regulatory or mature dendritic cells for about five days. Memory T cells were CD45RO+, naive were CD45RA+, sorted by FACS. Details on this clone: Its specificity is unknown.

Data came from immunoSEQ multiplex PCR; TCRdb stores just in-frame clones and leaves some out. Among about 3,700 clones listed, 59% were seen once. Notes on the study in general: Memory CD8+ clonal expansion seemed more limited with regulatory than mature dendritic cells.

The sequenced material came from memory CD8+ T cells from blood cultured with dendritic cells. Subset reported: CD45RO+ memory T cells. The source is a human donor in good health. V and J are TRBV2 and TRBJ2-1, with D tentatively TRBD1 (5 bases). CDR3 loop: CASSPRQSSYNEQFF. The DNA of the CDR3 is TGTGCCAGCAGCCCAAGACAGAGCTCCTACAATGAGCAGTTCTTC.